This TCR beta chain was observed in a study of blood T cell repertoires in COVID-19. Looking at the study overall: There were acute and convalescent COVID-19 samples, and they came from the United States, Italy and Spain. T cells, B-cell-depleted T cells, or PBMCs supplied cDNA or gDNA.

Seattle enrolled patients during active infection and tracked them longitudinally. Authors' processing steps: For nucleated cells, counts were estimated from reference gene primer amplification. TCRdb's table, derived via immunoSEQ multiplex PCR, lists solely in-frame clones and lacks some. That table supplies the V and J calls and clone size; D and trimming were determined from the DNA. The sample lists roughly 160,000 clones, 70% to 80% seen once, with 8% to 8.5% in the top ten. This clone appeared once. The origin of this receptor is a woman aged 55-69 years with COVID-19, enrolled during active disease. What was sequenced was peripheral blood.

The CDR3 sequence is CASGASWPYGYTF. As DNA, the CDR3 is TGTGCCAGCGGAGCCAGTTGGCCCTATGGCTACACCTTC. The J gene is TRBJ1-2, the V gene TRBV28; D unresolved. The CDR3 contains 13 residues. The V gene lost 8 bases and the J gene lost 4 bases, with 14 bases spanning the gap. Germline assignment: CDR1 MDHEN and CDR2 SYDVKM.